The 7 T cell receptor beta chains reported below all come from one sample, sequenced in a study of cytomegalovirus exposure and HLA in healthy donors. 60 Vbeta and 13 Jbeta primers were used in PCR. Using immunoSEQ multiplex PCR, the repertoire was profiled, and TCRdb retains in-frame clones only, with some absent. The repertoire holds about 140,000 clones, with around four fifths as singletons. What was sequenced was PBMCs. The receptors originated from a man aged 25 to 45 in good health and CMV-seropositive.

The chain is built from TRBV5-1 and TRBJ1-6; D remains unclear. This CDR3 has 15 residues. V lost 4 bases and J lost 7, with 15 bases in between. Germline V CDR1 and CDR2: SGHRS, YFSETQ. The CDR3 sequence is CASSLQREINSPLHF. The CDR3 DNA reads TGCGCCAGCAGCCTTCAGCGAGAGATCAATTCACCCCTCCACTTT.

The chain uses TRBV7-2 and TRBJ1-5, with D unresolved. Germline V gene sequence: CDR1 SGHTA, CDR2 FQGNSA. With 5 bases removed from V and 5 bases from J, the gap between germline ends came to 16 bases. The CDR3 consists of 15 residues. CDR3 DNA sequence: TGTGCCAGCAGCGCTTACGGGGTCGGGGATCAGCCCCAGCATTTT. This codes for CASSAYGVGDQPQHF.

The rearrangement links TRBV25-1 to TRBJ2-7, with D maybe TRBD2 (5 bases). This CDR3 has 16 amino acids. Trimming removed 5 bases from V and 6 bases from J, with 23 bases in between. Germline values: CDR1 MGHDK, CDR2 SYGVNS. In nucleotides, the CDR3 is TGTGCCAGCAGTTCCCCTCGACTAAAAGGGCTGGGCGAGCAGTACTTC. It is translated as CASSSPRLKGLGEQYF.

This clone came up many times. The CDR3 region is CASSLASDYGYTF. As DNA, the CDR3 is TGTGCCAGCAGCTTGGCCTCGGACTATGGCTACACCTTC. The rearrangement uses TRBV5-6 and TRBJ1-2; no clear D gene. Germline-derived CDR1 and CDR2 are SGHDT and YYEEEE. V was clipped by 0 bases and J by 3 bases, with 6 bases between them. The CDR3 runs 13 residues.

The V and J genes are TRBV9 and TRBJ2-1; D perhaps matches TRBD2 (6 bases). V was clipped by 0 bases and J by 0 bases, with 16 bases between them. This CDR3 region has 18 residues. The germline V gene has CDR1 SGDLS and CDR2 YYNGEE. The CDR3 DNA is TGTGCCAGCAGCGTAGTTTCCGGGGGAGCCCTCTCCTACAATGAGCAGTTCTTC. Protein: CASSVVSGGALSYNEQFF.

The V gene is TRBV4-2, the J gene TRBJ2-7, with TRBD1 matching over 7 bases. The CDR3 is made up of 15 amino acids. Trimming at V came to 0 bases and at J to 2 bases, leaving 4 bases not matched to a gene. The germline V gene encodes CDR1 LGHNA and CDR2 YNFKEQ. CDR3 nucleotide sequence: TGTGCCAGCAGCCAAGAAGGGGGCGCCCCCTACGAGCAGTACTTC. It specifies CASSQEGGAPYEQYF.

About this clone: Mismatch with germline at one junction end may stem from a read error. The chain recombines TRBV2 with TRBJ1-4; D not certain. Germline CDR1 is SNHLY and CDR2 is FYNNEI. This CDR3 contains 14 residues. The CDR3, as DNA: TGTACCAGCACACAACTAGCAACTAATGAAAAACTGTTTTTT. This codes for CTSTQLATNEKLFF.